Reported below is one T cell receptor beta chain. Its antigen remains undetermined. Base qualities are missing; no much larger clone stands one base away. The CDR3 has 15 amino acids, counting the end cysteine and phenylalanine. Only the CDR3 portion is preserved as DNA: 45 bases, with reading frame beginning at the first base. From a lookup of the germline V gene, CDR1 and CDR2 are KGHDR and SFDVKD. Ends trimmed: V by 2 bases, J by 2 bases; bases unmatched to a gene: 4. The data are from a study of blood T cells in healthy people across ages (dated by TCRdb to about 2015). A note on the overall study: In model experiments, template switching captured about one uniquely barcoded TCR beta cDNA molecule for every two T cells. To track age-related changes in TCR beta repertoire diversity, the study relied on deep sequencing normalized with unique cDNA molecular identifiers. The donors were divided into four age groups: young (average 16 years), middle-aged (around 41), aged (roughly 66) and long-lived (about 84). To avoid experimental bias, donors of different ages were randomly spread across the sequencing lanes. For two donors (one aged 18 to 29 and one aged 80 or older), the study analyzed two additional independent replicas of 1 million unique cDNA reads from the same blood draw.

Library generation was performed with 5' RACE. The reads were generated on an Illumina HiSeq 2500. The second PCR ran for roughly 7 to 11 cycles and used a J-beta primer mix along with a sample-barcoded 5' primer. Each TCR beta cDNA molecule received a unique molecular identifier from a template-switch 5' adaptor carrying 12 random nucleotides. Each sample yielded at least 2.5 million CDR3-containing paired-end reads. First-strand cDNA was synthesized from all RNA with the Mint cDNA synthesis kit, primed by a TRBC-specific oligonucleotide. After uracil-DNA glycosylase treatment, a first 18-cycle PCR used universal primers M1SS and BC2_uni_R on all cDNA. The authors processed their data as follows. For normalization, 1 million high-quality reads, each with a distinct molecular identifier, were randomly selected from each sample. Instead of being binned into consensus sequences, reads that shared molecular identifiers were thrown out. CDR3 identification, clonotype clustering and error correction used MiTCR with a Q25 quality threshold and the strictest error-elimination algorithm. Lower-bound total TCR beta diversity was estimated with a nonparametric unseen species model using Euler transformation. TCRdb applied fastp at Q25 and MiXCR to the public reads, then kept only in-frame beta chains. Every CDR3 protein is listed once, alongside the most common genes and DNA of its rows. TCRdb, not the original authors, processed these V and J calls. The sample yields 700,000 to 950,000 distinct CDR3 sequences; 35% to 45% were counted once. More than 20% of the sample rests with the top ten.

Donors were approximately 42 systemically healthy Caucasian individuals from Russia aged about 6 to 100 years. Each donor gave ten milliliters of peripheral blood, collected into EDTA-treated Vacutainer tubes. PBMCs were isolated by Ficoll-Paque density-gradient centrifugation, with at least 6 million obtained per sample. Trizol reagent was used to extract total RNA from PBMCs, with at least 6 micrograms per sample. For every donor, flow cytometry on a PBMC aliquot measured the percentage of naive CD45RAhigh/CD27high T cells. The full study reports these points: Estimates of total diversity based on one million sequenced T cells were considered lower bounds and underestimates. As age increased, observed TCR beta diversity per million T cells dropped in a roughly linear way, and a significant reduction was already evident by age 40. Observed TCR beta diversity correlated strongly with the percentage of naive T cells measured by flow cytometry. Compared with the aged group, the long-lived group had more naive CD4+ T cells, fewer expanded clones and increased TCR diversity, a pattern suggesting age selection. Because the CMV infection status of the donors was unknown, age-related changes in expanded clonotypes may potentially have been confounded. Conclusive comparison of naive and antigen-experienced compartments was prevented by the profiling of bulk unsorted PBMCs.

The origin of this receptor is a woman aged 60-75 years in good health. The sample taken for sequencing was blood. The receptor chain draws on TRBV24-1 and TRBJ2-5; TRBD2 matches 7 bases in the middle. The CDR3 has the sequence CATSDSRDYQETQYF. The nucleotides are TGTGCCACCAGTGATTCCCGGGACTATCAAGAGACCCAGTACTTC.